The sequence of this T cell receptor beta chain was determined in a study of T cells after yellow fever vaccination. TCRdb recomputed calls from the 5' RACE reads with MiXCR, one row per CDR3 protein. The data contain some 560,000 distinct CDR3 sequences, around 21% of them singletons. The CDR3 spans 14 residues. In germline, CDR1 is DFQATT, CDR2 SNEGSKA (reference sequence). The V and J ends lost 0 bases and 3 bases respectively, with 8 bases between them. This clonotype was seen more than once but under ten times. The antigen is unknown. Overall study findings and caveats: Only a small proportion of the clonotypes turned up in both the CD4 and the CD8 compartments, likely arising from convergent recombination. The booster saw the reappearance of most primary-vaccination clones (96% CD4, 80% to 90% CD8).

Specimen: PBMCs, collected 15 days after the yellow fever booster vaccination. The origin of this receptor is a man aged 25-45 years who received the YFV17D yellow fever vaccine. V and J are TRBV20-1 and TRBJ1-4; D might be TRBD1 (5 bases). The CDR3 DNA is TGCAGTGCTAGAGAAAGGGGTTCTAATGAAAAACTGTTTTTT. Translated: CSARERGSNEKLFF.